This T cell receptor (beta chain) was profiled in a study of CD8+CD57+ T cells in acquired aplastic anemia (dated by TCRdb to the late 2010s). General notes on the study: A mean of about 3 ug of DNA, ranging from roughly 0.18 to 30 ug, was extracted from sorted CD4+ and CD8+ cells. Mean read counts for healthy donor samples were about 10 million for CD4+ cells and fewer than 12 million for CD8+ cells.

Profiling of TCR beta VDJ combinations and CDR3 sequences used genomic DNA as the template. TCR repertoire sequencing was run on an Illumina HiSeq 2000. The study's own analysis went as follows. TRBV/TRBJ rearrangement plots, CDR3 size and DJ length profiles, and Simpson's diversity index were used to assess repertoires. The most abundant DNA sequence in the deep sequencing data was taken as the immunodominant clone. CDR3 amino acid sequences were screened for sharing across subjects and compared with published repertoires and the VDJdb database. TCRdb passed the public sequencing reads through fastp at Q25 and MiXCR, retaining productive beta sequences. Rows are combined by CDR3 protein, so each entry shows the most common genes and DNA. Here the V and J calls rest on TCRdb's processing, not on the authors' analysis. A total of hundreds of thousands of distinct CDR3 sequences appear in this sample, around 72% of them only once. The ten largest make up approximately 4% of the sample.

In the study, sorted CD4+ and CD8+ blood T cells from patients with severe aplastic anemia and from healthy subjects underwent deep sequencing of TCR repertoires. Ficoll-Paque density gradient centrifugation was used to isolate peripheral blood mononuclear cells. CD4+ and CD8+ T cells were sorted by FACS or magnetic beads before DNA extraction. Summary of the overall study and its limitations: Approximately 31 CD8+ CDR3 sequences were found in both patients and controls but appeared to be highly expressed in patients and within the immunodominant clones of the patients. Between patients and healthy controls, no significant difference in CD8+ Simpson's diversity was found (P=0.060).

With regard to this clonotype: No antigen is known for it. Per-base quality was not reported, and no clone a single base away is much larger than it.

From the germline V gene (reference sequence), CDR1 is WNHNN and CDR2 is SYGVQD. From its cysteine to its phenylalanine, the CDR3 spans 16 amino acids. The CDR3 DNA has 48 bases and is translated from base 1. V and J are truncated by 5 bases and 3 bases respectively, leaving an intervening sequence of 19 bases. The sequence was collected from a human donor in good health, serving as a control. The material sequenced was sorted CD4+, CD8+, or CD8+CD57+ T cells (not recorded which) from PBMCs. Recombination connected TRBV10-1 to TRBJ1-2; perhaps TRBD1 is the D gene, with 6 bases matching. The DNA sequence is given as TGCGCCAGCAGTTCGGGCGGACAGTGCTTGGACTATGGCTACACCTTC. It translates to CASSSGGQCLDYGYTF.